What follows is one T cell receptor beta chain and its context. Profiling relied on immunoSEQ multiplex PCR, and the TCRdb table lists in-frame clones only, not all of them. The table has 80,000 to 90,000 clones, approximately 94% seen once; the top ten hold around 0.25%. V shed 8 bases, J shed 3 bases, and the junction held 29 bases outside the gene matches. The CDR3 extends over 23 amino acids. The germline CDR1 and CDR2 sequences are MNHEY and SMNVEV (reference sequence). The data are from a study of technical replicates of blood from a handful of donors. Specimen: T cells isolated from PBMCs. This TCR was sampled from a human donor in good health. The chain joins TRBV27 to TRBJ2-7; TRBD2 matches 15 bases. The DNA of the CDR3 is TGTGCCAGCGCCCCGACCGGGACTAGCGGGGGGCGGTCGGTTAATCTCCCTTTCTACGAGCAGTACTTC. Amino acid sequence: CASAPTGTSGGRSVNLPFYEQYF.